This T cell receptor beta chain was identified during a study of control samples from healthy donors and cancer patients. Data came from immunoSEQ multiplex PCR; TCRdb stores just in-frame clones and leaves some out. The table has 150,000 or so clones, about 94% seen once. The CDR3 extends over 15 amino acids. Germline V gene lookup returns CDR1 SGDLS and CDR2 YYNGEE. V shed 2 bases, J shed 6 bases, and the junction held 7 bases outside the gene matches. This sequence joins TRBV9 and TRBJ2-1; TRBD2 matches at 8 bases. Sequenced material: blood. This sequence originates from a man between 35 and 55 years old in good health. CDR3 loop: CASSVSGGLSNEQFF. The DNA for the CDR3 is TGTGCCAGCAGCGTCTCGGGGGGGCTGTCCAATGAGCAGTTCTTC.